Each of the 15 T cell receptor beta chains below was sequenced from the same sample in a study of T-cell reconstitution after alpha-beta-depleted transplantation in children. Unique molecular identifiers tagged the TCRbeta library. TCRdb re-derived calls from the PCR reads in MiXCR, one entry per CDR3 protein. The sample contains fewer than 550,000 distinct CDR3 sequences, 15% to 20% of which appear only once. The sequences come from PBMCs, mostly from graft donor cells, collected 360 days after TCRalphabeta/CD19-depleted stem cell transplant. Receptor source: a boy less than two years old who had a stem cell transplant for Wiskott-Aldrich syndrome, so the T cells may come from the graft donor.

A few counts support this clonotype. This rearrangement joins TRBV24-1 to TRBJ2-1; TRBD1 aligns across 11 bases. Trimming took 1 base from V and 8 from J; bases not matched to a gene: 6. CDR1 and CDR2 from the germline V gene are KGHDR and SFDVKD. This CDR3 is built from 16 residues. CDR3 DNA sequence: TGTGCCACCAGTGATTTTTCGGACAGGGGGCGCGATGAGCAGTTCTTC. Residues: CATSDFSDRGRDEQFF.

V and J are TRBV5-5 and TRBJ2-2, with D possibly being TRBD1 (6 bases). V was trimmed by 1 base and J by 5 bases, leaving 9 bases between them. The germline V gene has CDR1 SGHKS and CDR2 YYEKEE (reference sequence). The CDR3 consists of 14 residues. The chain's CDR3 is CASSLLTGTGELFF. DNA for the CDR3: TGTGCCAGCAGCTTGTTAACAGGGACCGGGGAGCTGTTTTTT.

This clonotype has just a few counts. The rearrangement links TRBV12-3 or TRBV12-4 to TRBJ2-1; possible D gene TRBD2, 6 bases. CDR3 length: 15 amino acids. The V and J ends lost 3 bases and 10 bases respectively, with 19 bases between them. The DNA for the CDR3 is TGTGCCAGCAGTTTCGGGGGTAAGGCTTGGGAAGAGCAGTTCTTC. It encodes CASSFGGKAWEEQFF.

A few counts support this clonotype. The chain employs TRBV12-3 or TRBV12-4 and TRBJ1-2; maybe TRBD1 (5 bases). The CDR3 is 16 residues long. V lost 3 bases and J lost 4, with 18 bases in between. In nucleotides, the CDR3 is TGTGCCAGCAGTTTCAACCGACCGGGGGGGGGCTATGGCTACACCTTC. Its protein product is CASSFNRPGGGYGYTF.

The sample holds a few counts of this clonotype. This chain joins TRBV4-3 and TRBJ2-7; 14 bases line up with TRBD2. Germline V gene data show CDR1 as LGHNA and CDR2 as YSLEER. With V trimmed by 5 bases and J by 4 bases, 4 bases remained unmatched. This CDR3 is built from 15 residues. The CDR3 bases are TGCGCCAGCAGCAAGACTAGCGGGAGGGCTTACGAGCAGTACTTC. It encodes CASSKTSGRAYEQYF.

This clonotype was recorded many times. The genes are TRBV4-3 and TRBJ2-1, with a tentative D call TRBD1 (6 bases). This CDR3 contains 16 residues. V shed 1 base and J shed 5 bases, with 15 bases lying between them. CDR1 is LGHNA, CDR2 YSLEER, per germline. The CDR3 bases are TGCGCCAGCAGCCAAGGTCCGACAGGTACTAACAATGAGCAGTTCTTC. Translating it yields CASSQGPTGTNNEQFF.

The V call is TRBV5-1, the J call TRBJ2-1; 14 bases match TRBD2. The CDR3 runs 17 residues. V gave up 2 bases and J gave up 2 bases; unmatched junction bases: 3. Germline V gene sequence: CDR1 SGHRS, CDR2 YFSETQ. CDR3 in amino acids: CASSFRLAGGPYNEQFF. CDR3 coding DNA: TGCGCCAGCAGCTTTCGACTAGCGGGGGGGCCCTACAATGAGCAGTTCTTC.

The rearrangement links TRBV4-1 to TRBJ2-1; 7 positions agree with TRBD2. J gave up 0 bases and V 0 bases, and 5 bases lay outside the gene matches. Germline V lookup: CDR1 MGHRA, CDR2 YSYEKL. CDR3 length equals 17 residues. The CDR3 DNA is TGCGCCAGCAGCCAAGATCTTTCTAGCGGCTCCTACAATGAGCAGTTCTTC. This gives the protein CASSQDLSSGSYNEQFF.

The gene calls are TRBV7-6 and TRBJ2-3; TRBD2 matches 9 bases. CDR3 size: 19 residues. Unmatched junction bases numbered 16, after V lost 5 bases and J lost 1 base. Germline CDR1 and CDR2: SGHVS and FNYEAQ. CDR3 sequence reads: CASSPRGELAGEGTDTQYF. The CDR3 DNA reads TGTGCCAGCAGCCCTAGGGGTGAACTAGCGGGTGAAGGCACAGATACGCAGTATTTT.

This clonotype has a handful of counts. The V gene is TRBV3-1, the J gene TRBJ2-2, with 12 nucleotides matching TRBD2. Germline V gene lookup returns CDR1 LGHDT and CDR2 YNNKEL (reference sequence). CDR3 length: 20 amino acids. The J segment lost 0 bases and the V segment lost 4 bases, leaving 12 bases of the junction unmatched. The CDR3 region is CASSRALTSGSYANTGELFF. The CDR3, as DNA: TGTGCCAGCAGCCGGGCTCTGACTAGCGGGAGCTACGCGAACACCGGGGAGCTGTTTTTT.

The DNA of the CDR3 is TGTGCCAGCAGCCAAGAGTCCGAGCAGTACTTC. Residues: CASSQESEQYF. The rearrangement uses TRBV3-1 and TRBJ2-7; no clear D gene. Germline V gives CDR1 LGHDT, CDR2 YNNKEL (reference sequence). The germline V and J ends were trimmed by 0 bases and 6 bases, with 3 bases remaining between them. CDR3 length: 11 amino acids.

This clonotype was seen only a few times. V usage is TRBV5-1 and J usage is TRBJ2-5; TRBD2 matches 10 bases. CDR1 is SGHRS and CDR2 is YFSETQ in the germline V gene. This CDR3 has 15 amino acids. Losses at the gene ends were 2 bases for V and 5 bases for J; bases not matched to a gene: 6. The CDR3: CASSLSSGGPETQYF. The CDR3 region has the DNA TGCGCCAGCAGCTTAAGTAGCGGGGGGCCGGAGACCCAGTACTTC.

CDR3 nucleotides: TGTGCCAGCAGCAGCACAGGGGAGGATACGCAGTATTTT. It encodes CASSSTGEDTQYF. This chain uses TRBV7-7 with TRBJ2-3; 7 positions match TRBD1. The CDR3 extends over 13 amino acids. CDR1 SSHAT and CDR2 FNYEAQ come from the germline V gene (reference sequence). Germline trimming cut 5 bases from V and 6 bases from J; bases unmatched to any gene: 5.

This clonotype was counted only a few times. The rearrangement joins TRBV4-3 to TRBJ2-7; the match to TRBD2 covers 11 bases. The V gene end was trimmed by 5 bases and the J gene end by 0 bases; junction bases not matched to a gene: 3. CDR1 is LGHNA, CDR2 YSLEER, per germline. CDR3 length: 15 residues. The CDR3 loop reads CASSSGLAASYEQYF. The CDR3 DNA reads TGCGCCAGCAGCTCGGGACTAGCGGCCTCCTACGAGCAGTACTTC.

In this sample, this clonotype turned up a few times. The chain is built from TRBV12-3 or TRBV12-4 and TRBJ1-1; D ambiguous. This CDR3 is 12 amino acids long. Trimming took off 4 bases at V and 8 bases at J, with 11 bases between the two ends. This chain's CDR3 is CASSSRRGEAFF. The CDR3 bases are TGTGCCAGCAGTTCCCGACGGGGAGAAGCTTTCTTT.